This TCR beta chain was sequenced during a study of CD8+ T cells in alopecia areata. As for the study in general: Treated patients took oral tofacitinib at 5 to 10 mg twice daily. The study, taken as a whole, reports: For patients receiving tofacitinib, scalp clonality and expanded CD8+ clones among the top 100 significantly decreased.

RNA, once extracted, was reverse transcribed into cDNA for use as the sequencing template. TCRdb's table, derived via immunoSEQ multiplex PCR, lists solely in-frame clones and lacks some. The sample lists over 95,000 clones, around 54% seen once, with about 3.3% in the top ten. Details on this clone: The antigen remains unidentified.

Stated treatment: oral pan-JAK inhibitor, 5-10 mg twice daily. The sample consisted of CD4+ T cells sorted from blood, taken at week 24, from a patient treated with tofacitinib. The sequence came from a human donor with alopecia areata.

CDR3 sequence reads: CSVSRGSNEKLFF. The CDR3 nucleotides are TGCAGCGTTAGCCGGGGCTCAAATGAAAAACTGTTTTTT. The chain recombines TRBV29-1 with TRBJ1-4; D is possibly TRBD1 (5 bases). In germline, CDR1 is SQVTM, CDR2 ANQGSEA. Trimming stripped 5 bases from V and 5 bases from J, with 12 bases between. This CDR3 spans 13 amino acids.